This is a list of T cell receptor beta chains from one sample in a study of T cell responses to AZD1222 COVID-19 vaccine. The table came from immunoSEQ multiplex PCR; TCRdb's copy has only in-frame clones and leaves some out. The sample lists tens of thousands of clones, roughly 90% seen once, with approximately 4.5% in the top ten. The sample consisted of peripheral blood, taken 28 days after the second AZD1222 dose. These TCRs come from an adult who received the AZD1222 COVID-19 vaccine. Both conserved end residues are part of each CDR3. The D gene is left open where the match is weak. Clone size is given for some rows only: seen once, a few or many times, or a class if the clone is expanded.

j_call,clone_size,v_call,d_call,cdr3_nt,cdr3_aa
TRBJ2-5,once,TRBV10-3,-,TGTGCCATCAGTGAACGGGAAACGGGGTTGGAGACCCAGTACTTC,CAISERETGLETQYF
TRBJ1-3,-,TRBV12-3/TRBV12-4,-,TGTGCCAGCAGTTTAGGGCAAAACACCATATATTTT,CASSLGQNTIYF
TRBJ1-5,-,TRBV28,-,TGTGCCAGCAGGGGGGCAGGGAGCAATCAGCCCCAGCATTTT,CASRGAGSNQPQHF
TRBJ2-2,-,TRBV5-1,-,TGCGCCAGCAGCTTGAGAGAGAGCGGGGAGCTGTTTTTT,CASSLRESGELFF
TRBJ2-3,-,TRBV19,TRBD2,TGTGCCAGTAGTATATATGGGGCGGGAGACCCTGATACGCAGTATTTT,CASSIYGAGDPDTQYF
TRBJ2-7,-,TRBV6-6,-,TGTGCCAGCTCGCGACAGGCGGGAGCTTCCTCCTACGAGCAGTACTTC,CASSRQAGASSYEQYF
TRBJ1-4,-,TRBV6-5,-,TGTGCCAGCAGCCGCGGACCTAATGAAAAACTGTTTTTT,CASSRGPNEKLFF
TRBJ2-7,-,TRBV28,TRBD1,TGTGCCAGCCCACCCAGAGTGACAGGGAAAGTTGACTACGAGCAGTACTTC,CASPPRVTGKVDYEQYF
TRBJ1-1,-,TRBV11-3,-,TGTGCCAGCAGCGCTGGACAGACCAAAGTGGCTTTCTTT,CASSAGQTKVAFF
TRBJ1-2,few,TRBV20-1,-,TGCAGTGCTAATCATTTACTGGGCTACACCTTC,CSANHLLGYTF
TRBJ2-4,-,TRBV2,TRBD2,TGTGCCAGCAGTGTCACTAGCGAGAGAGCCAAAAACATTCAGTACTTC,CASSVTSERAKNIQYF
TRBJ1-4,-,TRBV4-1,TRBD1,TGCGCCAGCAGCCCTCGACAGGGACTGCTTAAACCTGAAAAACTGTTTTTT,CASSPRQGLLKPEKLFF
TRBJ2-3,once,TRBV5-1,-,TGCGCCAGCAGCAGGGGACAAGACACAGATACGCAGTATTTT,CASSRGQDTDTQYF
TRBJ2-3,-,TRBV11-3,TRBD1,TGTGCCAGCAGCTTAGGCTTGGGACAGGGGAAGCCAGATACGCAGTATTTT,CASSLGLGQGKPDTQYF
TRBJ1-6,-,TRBV19,TRBD1,TGTGCCAGTAGACGGACAGGGGTCAATTCACCCCTCCACTTT,CASRRTGVNSPLHF
TRBJ2-7,-,TRBV6-2/TRBV6-3,TRBD2,TGTGCCAGCAGCATGGGAGGGGCTCCCTACGAGCAGTACTTC,CASSMGGAPYEQYF
TRBJ2-1,once,TRBV7-9,-,TGTGCCAGCAGCTTATTAATCCTAGGCTCCTACAATGAGCAGTTCTTC,CASSLLILGSYNEQFF
TRBJ1-1,-,TRBV24-1,-,TGTGCCACCAGTCATGGGACTGAAGCTTTCTTT,CATSHGTEAFF
TRBJ2-5,-,TRBV6-5,-,TGTGCCAGCAGTTACTCCTGGGGCAGCCAAGAGACCCAGTACTTC,CASSYSWGSQETQYF
TRBJ1-1,-,TRBV18,-,TGTGCCAGCTCACCACCAAGTGGGCGACCTTGGGCTGAAGCTTTCTTT,CASSPPSGRPWAEAFF
TRBJ1-2,-,TRBV28,-,TGTGCCACCATTAATTTAAACTATGGCTACACCTTC,CATINLNYGYTF
TRBJ1-6,-,TRBV6-4,-,TGTGCCAGCAGTGACTCGATGGGAATAAGAAATTCACCCCTCCACTTT,CASSDSMGIRNSPLHF
TRBJ1-5,-,TRBV5-3,-,TGTGCCAGAAGCTTGGCCTCGGCGGACTATAGCAATCAGCCCCAGCATTTT,CARSLASADYSNQPQHF
TRBJ1-1,-,TRBV29-1,TRBD1,TGCAGCGCCGAAGGGACAGCCCTAGTCGACACTGAAGCTTTCTTT,CSAEGTALVDTEAFF
TRBJ2-7,-,TRBV7-6,-,TGTGCCAGCAGCACCGGGGCGGGACATTCCTACGAGCAGTACTTC,CASSTGAGHSYEQYF
TRBJ2-1,once,TRBV5-5,TRBD1,TGTGCCAGCAACTACCTTGGACAGGGTAATTGGTATGAGCAGTTCTTC,CASNYLGQGNWYEQFF
TRBJ2-7,-,TRBV19,-,TGTGCCAGTATGCAGGGCCACGAGCAGTACTTC,CASMQGHEQYF
TRBJ2-3,-,TRBV29-1,-,TGCAGCGTTGCCCCCAGGGGCGGTACAGATACGCAGTATTTT,CSVAPRGGTDTQYF